One sample yielded the 27 T cell receptor beta chains listed below, sequenced in a study of cytomegalovirus exposure and HLA in healthy donors. The PCR contained 60 Vbeta and 13 Jbeta primers. Clones were read by immunoSEQ multiplex PCR, and TCRdb kept only the in-frame ones, dropping some. This table holds around 110,000 clones, roughly 76% found once. The sample comprised PBMCs. The receptors come from a woman aged 45-65 years in good health and CMV-seropositive.

J is TRBJ1-2 and V is TRBV7-9; D is unclear. V lost 1 base and J 6 bases, leaving 9 bases between the germline ends. Germline CDR1 and CDR2: SEHNR and FQNEAQ (reference sequence). This CDR3 is built from 13 residues. CDR3 amino acids: CASSLGAGNGYTF. In nucleotides, the CDR3 is TGTGCCAGCAGCTTAGGGGCAGGTAATGGCTACACCTTC.

The chain joins TRBV9 to TRBJ1-1; 9 nucleotides align to TRBD1. Trimming took 3 bases from V and 1 from J; bases not matched to a gene: 1. Germline-derived CDR1 and CDR2 are SGDLS and YYNGEE. This CDR3 has 14 residues. The CDR3 region is CASSGQGGNTEAFF. In DNA, the CDR3 is TGTGCCAGCAGCGGACAGGGGGGGAACACTGAAGCTTTCTTT.

Notes on this clone: The junction shows a germline mismatch at one end, possibly a read error. This chain uses TRBV6-5 with TRBJ1-2; 7 positions match TRBD1. Germline CDR1 is MNHEY and CDR2 is SVGAGI. This CDR3 region has 12 residues. The CDR3 coding sequence is TGTGCCAGCAGTAATACCGGGACAGCCTTTTCCTTC. Its protein product is CASSNTGTAFSF.

Comments on this clone: The junction differs from germline at one of its ends, possibly a read error. The sample carries other DNA sequences with the same CDR3. J is TRBJ1-6 and V is TRBV4-2, with 8 bases matching TRBD1. Germline values: CDR1 LGHNA, CDR2 YNFKEQ. This CDR3 comprises 15 residues. The CDR3 loop reads CASSHSDRENSPLHF. The CDR3 DNA sequence: TGTGCCAGCAGCCACTCGGACAGGGAAAATTCCCCCCTCCACTTT.

The genes are TRBV7-2 and TRBJ2-1, with a tentative D call TRBD2 (6 bases). CDR1 and CDR2 (germline): SGHTA, FQGNSA. Trimming shortened V by 5 bases and J by 12 bases, and 17 bases separated the two germline ends. This CDR3 is 13 amino acids long. The CDR3 sequence: CASSPGRGLRQFF. DNA of the CDR3: TGTGCCAGCAGCCCCGGGCGGGGCCTCAGGCAGTTCTTC.

The chain recombines TRBV5-1 with TRBJ1-2, with TRBD1 matching over 9 bases. Unmatched junction bases numbered 8, after V lost 3 bases and J lost 5 bases. CDR1 is SGHRS and CDR2 is YFSETQ in the germline V gene. The CDR3 is 15 residues long. This CDR3 reads CASSSQQGAQYGYTF. DNA for the CDR3: TGCGCCAGCAGCTCCCAACAGGGGGCCCAATATGGCTACACCTTC. Drawing the rest from reference TRBV5-1 and TRBJ1-2, the complete variable domain is KAGVTQTPRYLIKTRGQQVTLSCSPISGHRSVSWYQQTPGQGLQFLFEYFSETQRNKGNFPGRFSGRQFSNSRSEMNVSTLELGDSALYLCASSSQQGAQYGYTFGSGTRLTVV.

The CDR3 reads CAWSEGQGLYGYTF. As DNA, the CDR3 is TGTGCCTGGAGTGAGGGACAGGGCCTCTATGGCTACACCTTC. The chain links TRBV30 to TRBJ1-2, with TRBD1 matching 9 bases. The germline CDR1 and CDR2 sequences are GTSNPN and SVGIG (reference sequence). The trim removed 1 base at V and 4 bases at J, leaving 4 bases unmatched. The CDR3 totals 14 residues. The complete variable domain, with remaining parts taken from reference TRBV30 and TRBJ1-2, reads SQTIHQWPATLVQPVGSPLSLECTVEGTSNPNLYWYRQAAGRGLQLLFYSVGIGQISSEVPQNLSASRPQDRQFILSSKKLLLSDSGFYLCAWSEGQGLYGYTFGSGTRLTVV.

The gene calls are TRBV29-1 and TRBJ2-3, with 9 bases fitting TRBD2. The CDR3 runs 16 residues. Germline lookup yields CDR1 SQVTM and CDR2 ANQGSEA. J was trimmed by 4 bases and V by 6 bases; bases with no gene match: 14. The CDR3 spells CSVRPGGAGGPDTQYF. CDR3 nucleotides: TGCAGCGTCCGACCGGGGGGGGCGGGGGGGCCAGATACGCAGTATTTT.

This clone has a single count. CDR3 in amino acids: CATKDGRKGSYNEQFF. Here the CDR3 DNA reads TGTGCCACCAAGGACGGAAGAAAGGGGTCCTACAATGAGCAGTTCTTC. The rearrangement joins TRBV15 to TRBJ2-1; D possibly corresponds to TRBD1 (5 bases). Trimming removed 7 bases at V and 1 base at J, with 17 bases between. Germline V gene sequence: CDR1 LNHNV, CDR2 YYDKDF (reference sequence). The CDR3 length is 16 residues.

J is TRBJ1-1 and V is TRBV19, with 7 bases that match TRBD1. V shed 10 bases, J shed 1 base, and the junction held 6 bases outside the gene matches. The germline V gene encodes CDR1 LNHDA and CDR2 SQIVND (reference sequence). This CDR3 spans 13 amino acids. CDR3 sequence (DNA): TGTGCCACTTCCAGGACAGGGAACACTGAAGCTTTCTTT. This sequence encodes CATSRTGNTEAFF. Full variable domain (remainder filled in from reference TRBV19 and TRBJ1-1): DGGITQSPKYLFRKEGQNVTLSCEQNLNHDAMYWYRQDPGQGLRLIYYSQIVNDFQKGDIAEGYSVSREKKESFPLTVTSAQKNPTAFYLCATSRTGNTEAFFGQGTRLTVV.

This clone was counted only a few times. V and J are TRBV7-9 and TRBJ1-1; 7 bases agree with TRBD1. Unmatched junction bases numbered 7, after V lost 5 bases and J lost 1 base. The V gene's germline CDR1 is SEHNR and CDR2 FQNEAQ (reference sequence). The CDR3 spans 15 residues. The CDR3 DNA is TGTGCCAGCAGCCCGGCAGGGGGTCAGAACACTGAAGCTTTCTTT. Amino acids: CASSPAGGQNTEAFF.

This clone was recorded once. V usage is TRBV5-4 and J usage is TRBJ1-1, with D perhaps TRBD1 (5 bases). V lost 0 bases to trimming and J lost 5 bases, with 11 bases between them. CDR1 is SGHNT and CDR2 is YYREEE in the germline V gene (reference sequence). The CDR3 sequence is 14 residues long. The CDR3 loop reads CASSLEWGDTEAFF. The CDR3 DNA reads as TGTGCCAGCAGCTTGGAGTGGGGGGATACTGAAGCTTTCTTT.

V gene TRBV19 combines with J gene TRBJ1-1; weak D call: TRBD1 (6 bases). This CDR3 comprises 16 residues. Looked up from germline, CDR1 is LNHDA and CDR2 is SQIVND (reference sequence). V was pared by 5 bases and J by 0 bases, with 16 bases between. In DNA, the CDR3 is TGTGCCAGTAGTCTAACAGGGATTCTCATGAACACTGAAGCTTTCTTT. Encoded protein: CASSLTGILMNTEAFF.

The chain carries TRBV25-1 and TRBJ2-7, with 8 positions matching TRBD2. J lost 6 bases, V lost 8 bases, and 9 bases had no gene match. Germline CDR1 and CDR2: MGHDK and SYGVNS. The CDR3 totals 13 residues. The CDR3 reads CASRGGLSREQYF. DNA for the CDR3: TGTGCCAGCCGCGGGGGGCTATCACGCGAGCAGTACTTC.

This clone has more than one count but fewer than ten. This sequence joins TRBV6-5 and TRBJ1-4; 8 bases fit TRBD1. Germline values: CDR1 MNHEY, CDR2 SVGAGI. The CDR3 length is 15 residues. V was pared by 2 bases and J by 3 bases, with 2 bases of the junction left unmatched. The CDR3 loop is CASSYSRGPNEKLFF. The DNA of the CDR3 is TGTGCCAGCAGTTACAGCAGGGGGCCTAATGAAAAACTGTTTTTT.

The gene calls are TRBV6-5 and TRBJ2-7; D perhaps matches TRBD2 (5 bases). From germline, CDR1 is MNHEY and CDR2 SVGAGI. This CDR3 is built from 11 residues. Trimming took off 5 bases at V and 3 bases at J, with 5 bases between the two ends. In nucleotides, the CDR3 is TGTGCCAGCAGTCGGGACTACGAGCAGTACTTC. Encoded protein: CASSRDYEQYF.

V is TRBV28 and J is TRBJ2-3; a weak D match, TRBD1 (6 bases). The ends were cut back, 4 bases at V and 2 bases at J, with 19 bases in the middle. The CDR3 is made up of 17 amino acids. Per germline, CDR1 MDHEN and CDR2 SYDVKM. The CDR3 here is CASSSSSRQAHTDTQYF. In DNA, the CDR3 is TGTGCCAGCAGTTCTTCCTCTCGACAGGCCCACACAGATACGCAGTATTTT.

The J gene is TRBJ2-3, the V gene TRBV30; a possible D gene is TRBD2 (7 bases). Deletions cut 3 bases from V and 5 bases from J, with 21 bases between. The length of the CDR3 is 16 residues. Germline lookup yields CDR1 GTSNPN and CDR2 SVGIG (reference sequence). The CDR3 spells CAWRGMAGAGKDTQYF. The CDR3 nucleotides read TGTGCCTGGAGAGGGATGGCGGGGGCTGGGAAAGATACGCAGTATTTT.

V is TRBV27 and J is TRBJ1-2, with 9 bases identical to TRBD1. The CDR3 consists of 14 residues. Looked up from germline, CDR1 is MNHEY and CDR2 is SMNVEV (reference sequence). The J segment lost 5 bases and the V segment lost 6 bases, leaving 7 bases of the junction unmatched. CDR3 amino acids: CASSLIGTGYGYTF. CDR3 sequence (DNA): TGTGCCAGCAGCCTTATAGGGACAGGGTATGGCTACACCTTC.

The genes are TRBV29-1 and TRBJ1-1; TRBD1 agrees at 9 bases. The germline gives CDR1 SQVTM, CDR2 ANQGSEA. The junction had 9 bases not matched to a gene; V was cut back by 5 bases and J by 5 bases. The CDR3 runs 14 residues. The CDR3 DNA reads as TGCAGCGTTTTATCCGGGACAGGGTGGACTGAAGCTTTCTTT. Protein: CSVLSGTGWTEAFF.

The chain links TRBV29-1 to TRBJ2-5, with 10 positions matching TRBD2. This CDR3 spans 14 amino acids. V gave up 6 bases and J gave up 2 bases; unmatched junction bases: 6. Germline-derived CDR1 and CDR2 are SQVTM and ANQGSEA. In nucleotides, the CDR3 is TGCAGCGTAGCGGGGGGGGTGGGACAAGAGACCCAGTACTTC. It specifies CSVAGGVGQETQYF.

The CDR3 protein is CASSFPGTGHGYTF. CDR3 nucleotides: TGTGCCAGCAGCTTTCCCGGGACAGGTCATGGCTACACCTTC. The chain couples TRBV7-2 to TRBJ1-2, with TRBD1 matching 8 bases. This CDR3 is built from 14 residues. The trim removed 3 bases at V and 6 bases at J, leaving 6 bases unmatched. Looked up from germline, CDR1 is SGHTA and CDR2 is FQGNSA.

V gene TRBV15 combines with J gene TRBJ2-7; TRBD1 might be the D (6 bases). CDR1 LNHNV and CDR2 YYDKDF come from the germline V gene (reference sequence). V lost 0 bases to trimming and J lost 6 bases, with 18 bases between them. The CDR3 is made up of 16 amino acids. The DNA for the CDR3 is TGTGCCACCAGCAGAGATCGTGGCAGGGGCCTTAGCGAGCAGTACTTC. Protein: CATSRDRGRGLSEQYF.

CDR3 region: CATSREPGVGYGYTF. DNA of the CDR3: TGTGCCACCAGCAGAGAGCCGGGGGTTGGCTATGGCTACACCTTC. The chain links TRBV15 to TRBJ1-2, with a possible D match to TRBD1 (5 bases). Germline loops: CDR1 LNHNV, CDR2 YYDKDF (reference sequence). The CDR3 is 15 residues long. The germline V and J ends were trimmed by 0 bases and 4 bases, with 12 bases remaining between them.

The CDR3 here is CASSQSPSGTEAFF. The CDR3 DNA sequence: TGTGCCAGCAGCCAATCCCCCAGTGGCACTGAAGCTTTCTTT. The J gene is TRBJ1-1, the V gene TRBV16, with D uncertain. From germline, CDR1 is KGHSY and CDR2 FQNENV. The germline V and J ends were trimmed by 0 bases and 4 bases, with 9 bases remaining between them. The CDR3 is 14 residues long.

This chain uses TRBV19 with TRBJ1-1; D is ambiguous. In germline, CDR1 is LNHDA, CDR2 SQIVND (reference sequence). This CDR3 has 15 residues. The V gene lost 1 base and the J gene lost 0 bases, with 9 bases spanning the gap. The DNA for the CDR3 is TGTGCCAGTAGTATAGGCGGCGTTATGAACACTGAAGCTTTCTTT. Amino acid sequence: CASSIGGVMNTEAFF.

The chain employs TRBV7-9 and TRBJ2-5; TRBD2 agrees at 11 bases. The DNA end is a closer match to TRBJ2-7, so the J assignment may be wrong. This CDR3 spans 16 amino acids. Germline V gives CDR1 SEHNR, CDR2 FQNEAQ (reference sequence). CDR3 loop: CASSSGASGGSYEQYF. Written as DNA, the CDR3 is TGTGCCAGCAGCTCGGGAGCTAGCGGGGGGTCCTACGAGCAGTACTTC.